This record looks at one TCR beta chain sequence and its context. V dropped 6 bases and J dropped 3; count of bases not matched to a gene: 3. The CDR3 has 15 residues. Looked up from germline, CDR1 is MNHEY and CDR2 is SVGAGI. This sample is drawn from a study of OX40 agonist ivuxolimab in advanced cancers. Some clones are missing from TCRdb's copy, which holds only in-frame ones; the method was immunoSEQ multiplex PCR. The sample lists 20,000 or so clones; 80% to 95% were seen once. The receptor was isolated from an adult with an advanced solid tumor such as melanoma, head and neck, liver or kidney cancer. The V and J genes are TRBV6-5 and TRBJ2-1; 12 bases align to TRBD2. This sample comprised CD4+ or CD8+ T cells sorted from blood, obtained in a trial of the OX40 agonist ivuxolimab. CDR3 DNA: TGTGCCAGCAGCCGGGGACTAGCGGGCTACAATGAGCAGTTCTTC. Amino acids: CASSRGLAGYNEQFF.